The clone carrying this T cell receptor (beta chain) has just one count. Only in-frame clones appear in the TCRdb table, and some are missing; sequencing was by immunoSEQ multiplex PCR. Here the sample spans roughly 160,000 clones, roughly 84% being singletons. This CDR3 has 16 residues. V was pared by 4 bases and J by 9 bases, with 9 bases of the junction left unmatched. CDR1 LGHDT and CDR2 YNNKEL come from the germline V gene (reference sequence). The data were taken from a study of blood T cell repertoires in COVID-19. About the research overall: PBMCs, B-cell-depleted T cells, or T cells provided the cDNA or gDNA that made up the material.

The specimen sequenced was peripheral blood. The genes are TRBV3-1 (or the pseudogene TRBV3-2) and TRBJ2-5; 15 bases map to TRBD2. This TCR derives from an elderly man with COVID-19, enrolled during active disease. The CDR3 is CASSLGLAGGSRAQYF. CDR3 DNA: TGTGCCAGCAGCCTGGGACTAGCGGGGGGTAGTCGGGCCCAGTACTTC.